This T cell receptor beta chain derives from a study of CD8 T cells in ankylosing spondylitis. Study-wide findings and caveats: Relatively rare in peripheral blood, disease-linked clones were also CD8+. According to the report, clones linked to the disease were significantly enriched in matched synovial fluid samples taken from ankylosing spondylitis patients. Reactive arthritis synovial fluid and blood were previously reported to contain some motif variants. Characteristic of ankylosing spondylitis blood, it appeared, was a TCR beta motif comprising about 8 highly homologous variants.

For TCR beta, libraries came from quantitative 5'-RACE with molecular barcodes. Using its own MiXCR run on the 5' RACE reads, TCRdb lists one record per CDR3 protein. This table has a few hundred thousand distinct CDR3 sequences, 20% to 25% appearing once. CDR1 is SGHVS and CDR2 is FNYEAQ in the germline V gene. The CDR3 totals 16 residues. V lost 4 bases and J lost 2, with 18 bases in between. In regard to this clonotype: Its specificity is unknown.

The receptor was derived from a male donor with ankylosing spondylitis. The chain is built from TRBV7-6 and TRBJ2-7; a possible D gene is TRBD1 (6 bases). The material sequenced was blood, either unsorted or a sorted T cell fraction (not recorded which). CDR3 nucleotide sequence: TGTGCCAGCAGCTCTAATCCGACAGGTCGTACCTACGAGCAGTACTTC. The encoded protein is CASSSNPTGRTYEQYF.